This T cell receptor beta chain was captured by sequencing in a study of OX40 agonist ivuxolimab in advanced cancers. The repertoire was sequenced with immunoSEQ multiplex PCR; TCRdb's copy has only in-frame clones and lacks some. The table shows tens of thousands of clones, with approximately 80% occurring only once. J was trimmed by 4 bases and V by 0 bases; bases with no gene match: 6. In germline, CDR1 is SGHRS, CDR2 YFSETQ. This CDR3 contains 15 residues. As to this clone: The antigen is undetermined.

Findings of the study overall: With doses of 0.1 to 3.0 mg/kg, CD4+ and CD8+ blood T cells had undergone clonal expansion by week 6.

The sample here was CD4+ or CD8+ T cells sorted from blood, taken in a trial of the OX40 agonist ivuxolimab. This TCR was recovered from an adult with an advanced solid tumor such as melanoma, head and neck, liver or kidney cancer. The rearrangement joins TRBV5-1 to TRBJ1-2; 7 nucleotides align to TRBD1. CDR3 amino acids: CASSLARGQSYGYTF. CDR3 in DNA: TGCGCCAGCAGCTTGGCTCGGGGACAGTCCTATGGCTACACCTTC.